This T cell receptor (beta chain) was captured in a study of blood T cell repertoires in COVID-19 (dated by TCRdb to the early 2020s). Turning to the overall study: Samples from collaborators originated in the United States, Italy and Spain and spanned both the acute and convalescent phases of COVID-19. The material from the prospective study consisted of cDNA or gDNA derived from T cells, B-cell-depleted T cells, or PBMCs. Deeply sampled blood TCRbeta repertoires from subjects exposed to, actively infected with, or recovered from COVID-19 were included in the dataset. The repertoires were made available in a free public database intended to serve as a resource for research on the immune response to SARS-CoV-2. Samples were obtained from the ongoing ImmuneRACE study (first 160 participants) and from over a thousand subjects provided by 6 global collaborators. Nearly every sample came with metadata listing a de-identified subject ID, COVID-19 status, age in years and sex. Where available, HLA class I and class II types were obtained from metadata supplied by the sample provider rather than from assay-based typing. The paper's findings and limits, for the study overall: The quantity of clinical and demographic metadata differed by source and by participant and was supplied without curation.

At one collaborating source in Seattle, patients were enrolled during active infection and were followed longitudinally through the course of disease. Each collaborating institution followed its own protocols to collect whole blood in K2EDTA tubes. Collaborator samples were shipped for TCRbeta analysis as frozen whole blood, isolated PBMCs, or DNA extracted from either sample type. TCRbeta CDR3 regions were amplified from genomic DNA by means of the immunoSEQ Assay, a bias-controlled multiplex PCR. From the authors' description of their analysis: Nucleated cell counts per sample were estimated from amplification of reference gene primers within the assay. To quantify the absolute abundance of each unique TCRbeta CDR3 rearrangement, sequence reads were collapsed and filtered. For each sample, productive Simpson clonality was calculated as the square root of Simpson's diversity index over productive rearrangements. TCRdb carries this immuneACCESS record with in-frame sequences only. Its versions omit some clonotypes, under half of them owing to an unresolved V gene in the studies checked, with the rest unexplained. V, J and clone size were drawn from that table, and D and trimming were deduced from the DNA. This sample holds 25,000 to 30,000 clones; 85% to 95% were observed only once. The ten largest clonotypes hold around 0.83% of the sample.

CDR3 length: 15 amino acids, cysteine to phenylalanine. The only DNA kept is the CDR3, 45 bases in frame from the first base. Clipping removes 5 bases from V and 3 bases from J, with 4 as the unmatched junction base count. The germline V gene (reference sequence) sets CDR1 to PRHDT and CDR2 to FYEKMQ. As to this clone: Its antigen is still unknown. No base quality information exists; no much larger clone differs at one position.

The receptor comes from a woman in her sixties or seventies with COVID-19, enrolled during active disease. The rearranged segments are TRBV13 and TRBJ2-7; TRBD2 aligns with 13 central bases. Sample: peripheral blood. Here is the DNA: TGTGCCAGCAGCAAATGGACTAGCGGGGGCTACGAGCAGTACTTC. It translates to CASSKWTSGGYEQYF.